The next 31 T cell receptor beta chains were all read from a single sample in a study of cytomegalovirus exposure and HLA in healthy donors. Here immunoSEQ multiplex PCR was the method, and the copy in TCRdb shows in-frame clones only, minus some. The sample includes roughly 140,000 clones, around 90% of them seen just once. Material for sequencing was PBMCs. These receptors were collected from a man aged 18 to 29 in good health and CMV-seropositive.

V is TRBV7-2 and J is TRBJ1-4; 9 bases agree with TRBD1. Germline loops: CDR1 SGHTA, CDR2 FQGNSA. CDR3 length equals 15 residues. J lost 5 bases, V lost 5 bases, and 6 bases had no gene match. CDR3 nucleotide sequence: TGTGCCAGCAGCCCAAGACAGGGGGAGAATGAAAAACTGTTTTTT. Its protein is CASSPRQGENEKLFF.

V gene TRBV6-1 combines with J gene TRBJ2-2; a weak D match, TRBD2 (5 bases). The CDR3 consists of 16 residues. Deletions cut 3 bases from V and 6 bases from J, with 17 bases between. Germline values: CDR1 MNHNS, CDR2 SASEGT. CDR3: CASSEEAALASGELFF. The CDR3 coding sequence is TGTGCCAGCAGTGAGGAGGCAGCATTGGCGTCCGGGGAGCTGTTTTTT.

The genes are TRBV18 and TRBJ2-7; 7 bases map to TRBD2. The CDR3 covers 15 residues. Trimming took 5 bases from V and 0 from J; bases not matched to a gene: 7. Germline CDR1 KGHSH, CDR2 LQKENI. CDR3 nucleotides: TGTGCCAGCTCAAGGGGACTAACCGACTCCTACGAGCAGTACTTC. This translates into CASSRGLTDSYEQYF.

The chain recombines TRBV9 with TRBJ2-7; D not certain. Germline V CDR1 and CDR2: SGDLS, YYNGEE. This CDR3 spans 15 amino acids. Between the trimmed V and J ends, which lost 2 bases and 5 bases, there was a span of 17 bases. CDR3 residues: CASSVSPRGEDEQYF. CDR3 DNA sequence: TGTGCCAGCAGCGTGAGCCCCAGAGGAGAGGACGAGCAGTACTTC.

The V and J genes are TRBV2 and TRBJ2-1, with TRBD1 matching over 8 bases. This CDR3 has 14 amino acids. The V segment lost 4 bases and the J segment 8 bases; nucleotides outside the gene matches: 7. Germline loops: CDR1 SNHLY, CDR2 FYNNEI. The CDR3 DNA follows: TGTGCCAGCAGTGCGGACAGGGTAGTGGATGAGCAGTTCTTC. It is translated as CASSADRVVDEQFF.

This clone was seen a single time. The CDR3 reads CASSSKTVGGFSTDTQYF. The CDR3 region has the DNA TGCGCCAGCAGCTCAAAAACCGTTGGCGGGTTTAGCACAGATACGCAGTATTTT. V is TRBV5-1 and J is TRBJ2-3, with D possibly matching TRBD2 (5 bases). The CDR3 loop spans 18 amino acids. Germline V gene data show CDR1 as SGHRS and CDR2 as YFSETQ. Deletions cut 3 bases from V and 0 bases from J, with 20 bases between.

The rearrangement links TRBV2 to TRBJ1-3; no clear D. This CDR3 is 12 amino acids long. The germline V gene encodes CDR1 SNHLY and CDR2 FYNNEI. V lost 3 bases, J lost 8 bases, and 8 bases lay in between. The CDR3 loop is CASSDPFDTIYF. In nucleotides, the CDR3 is TGTGCCAGCAGTGATCCCTTTGACACCATATATTTT.

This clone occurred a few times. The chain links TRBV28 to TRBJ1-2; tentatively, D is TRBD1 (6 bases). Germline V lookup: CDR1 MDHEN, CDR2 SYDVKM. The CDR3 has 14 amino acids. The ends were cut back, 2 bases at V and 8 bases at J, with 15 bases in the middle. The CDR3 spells CASSLTRGLKGYTF. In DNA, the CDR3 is TGTGCCAGCAGTTTAACCAGGGGCCTCAAAGGCTACACCTTC.

CDR3 nucleotides: TGTGCCAGTAGTACAAAAGGGACAGGGAACACTGAAGCTTTCTTT. Encoded protein: CASSTKGTGNTEAFF. The chain links TRBV19 to TRBJ1-1; 8 bases agree with TRBD1. CDR1 is LNHDA and CDR2 is SQIVND in the germline V gene (reference sequence). Trimming took 4 bases from V and 1 from J; bases not matched to a gene: 5. CDR3 size: 15 residues.

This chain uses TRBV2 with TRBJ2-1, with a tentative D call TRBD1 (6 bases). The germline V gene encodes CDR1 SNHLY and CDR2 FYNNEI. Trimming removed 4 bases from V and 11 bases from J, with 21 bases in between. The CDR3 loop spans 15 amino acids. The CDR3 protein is CASSVRQVAFGKQFF. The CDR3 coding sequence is TGTGCCAGCAGTGTCAGACAGGTGGCCTTTGGGAAGCAGTTCTTC. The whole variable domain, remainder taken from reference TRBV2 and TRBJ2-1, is EPEVTQTPSHQVTQMGQEVILRCVPISNHLYFYWYRQILGQKVEFLVSFYNNEISEKSEIFDDQFSVERPDGSNFTLKIRSTKLEDSAMYFCASSVRQVAFGKQFFGPGTRLTVL.

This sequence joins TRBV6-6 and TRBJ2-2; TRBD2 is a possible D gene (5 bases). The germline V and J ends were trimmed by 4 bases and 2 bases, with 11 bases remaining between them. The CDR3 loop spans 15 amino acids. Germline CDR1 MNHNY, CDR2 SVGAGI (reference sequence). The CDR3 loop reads CASSLREGNTGELFF. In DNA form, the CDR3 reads TGTGCCAGCAGTTTGCGAGAGGGAAACACCGGGGAGCTGTTTTTT.

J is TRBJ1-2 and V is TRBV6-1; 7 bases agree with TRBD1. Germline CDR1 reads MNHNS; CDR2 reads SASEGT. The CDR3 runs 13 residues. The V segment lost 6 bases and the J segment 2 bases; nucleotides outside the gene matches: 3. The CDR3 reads CASSLGQNYGYTF. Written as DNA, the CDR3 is TGTGCCAGCAGCCTGGGACAGAACTATGGCTACACCTTC.

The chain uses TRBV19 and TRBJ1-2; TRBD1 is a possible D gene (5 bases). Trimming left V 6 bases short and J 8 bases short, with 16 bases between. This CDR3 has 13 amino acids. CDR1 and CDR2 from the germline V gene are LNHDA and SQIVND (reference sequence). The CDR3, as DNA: TGTGCCAGTAGCCCGGTGGAAGCAGGGGGCTACACCTTC. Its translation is CASSPVEAGGYTF.

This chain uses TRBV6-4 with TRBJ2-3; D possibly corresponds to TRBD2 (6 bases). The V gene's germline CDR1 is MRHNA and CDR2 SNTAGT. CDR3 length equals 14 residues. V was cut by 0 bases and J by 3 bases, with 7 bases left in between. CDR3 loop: CASSDSGGTDTQYF. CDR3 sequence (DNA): TGTGCCAGCAGTGACTCAGGAGGGACAGATACGCAGTATTTT.

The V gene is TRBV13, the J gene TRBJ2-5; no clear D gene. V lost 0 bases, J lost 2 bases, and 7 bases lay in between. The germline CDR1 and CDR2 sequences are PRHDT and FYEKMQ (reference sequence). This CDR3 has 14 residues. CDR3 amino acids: CASSLGTGQETQYF. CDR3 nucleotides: TGTGCCAGCAGCTTAGGGACTGGACAAGAGACCCAGTACTTC.

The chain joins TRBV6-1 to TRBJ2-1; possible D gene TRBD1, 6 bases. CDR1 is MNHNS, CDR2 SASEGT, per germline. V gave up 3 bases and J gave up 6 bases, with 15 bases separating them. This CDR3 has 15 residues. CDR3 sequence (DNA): TGTGCCAGCAGTGATCTGGACAGAATACGCAATGAGCAGTTCTTC. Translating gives CASSDLDRIRNEQFF.

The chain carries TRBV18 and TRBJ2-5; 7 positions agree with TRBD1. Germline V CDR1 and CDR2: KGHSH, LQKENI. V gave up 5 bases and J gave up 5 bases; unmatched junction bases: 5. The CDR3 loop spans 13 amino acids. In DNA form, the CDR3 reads TGTGCCAGCTCAGAAGACAGGGTGGAGACCCAGTACTTC. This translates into CASSEDRVETQYF.

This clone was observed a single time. The CDR3 is CASSLRGSRRELFF. The CDR3 nucleotides read TGTGCCAGCAGCTTAAGGGGGTCGCGCCGGGAGCTGTTTTTT. The chain employs TRBV7-6 and TRBJ2-2, with D maybe TRBD1 (6 bases). The CDR3 is 14 residues long. Germline CDR1 SGHVS, CDR2 FNYEAQ. Trimming removed 2 bases from V and 9 bases from J, with 13 bases in between. Drawing the rest from reference TRBV7-6 and TRBJ2-2, the complete variable domain is GAGVSQSPRYKVTKRGQDVALRCDPISGHVSLYWYRQALGQGPEFLTYFNYEAQQDKSGLPNDRFSAERPEGSISTLTIQRTEQRDSAMYRCASSLRGSRRELFFGEGSRLTVL.

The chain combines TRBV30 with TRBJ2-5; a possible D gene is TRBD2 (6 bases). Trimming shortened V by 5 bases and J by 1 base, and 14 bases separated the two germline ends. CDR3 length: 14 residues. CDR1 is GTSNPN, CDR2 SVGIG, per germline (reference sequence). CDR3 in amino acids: CAWGGTHSQETQYF. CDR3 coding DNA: TGTGCCTGGGGGGGGACCCATTCCCAAGAGACCCAGTACTTC.

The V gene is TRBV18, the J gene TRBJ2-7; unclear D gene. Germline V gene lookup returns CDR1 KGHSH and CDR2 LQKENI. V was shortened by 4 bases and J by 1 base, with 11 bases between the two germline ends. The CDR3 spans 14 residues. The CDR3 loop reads CASSLEWSSYEQYF. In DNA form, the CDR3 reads TGTGCCAGCTCACTTGAGTGGAGTTCCTACGAGCAGTACTTC.

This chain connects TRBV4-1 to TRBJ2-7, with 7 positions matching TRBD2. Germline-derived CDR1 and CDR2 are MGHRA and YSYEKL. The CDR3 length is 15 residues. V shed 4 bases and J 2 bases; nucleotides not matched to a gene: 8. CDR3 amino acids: CASSPTTLAAYEQYF. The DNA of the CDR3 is TGCGCCAGCAGCCCAACGACCCTAGCGGCCTACGAGCAGTACTTC.

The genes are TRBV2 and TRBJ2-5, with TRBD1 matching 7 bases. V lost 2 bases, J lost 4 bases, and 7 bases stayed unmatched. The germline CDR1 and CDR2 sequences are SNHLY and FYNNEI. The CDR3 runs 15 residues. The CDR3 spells CASSETGTDSETQYF. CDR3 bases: TGTGCCAGCAGTGAAACCGGGACAGACTCAGAGACCCAGTACTTC.

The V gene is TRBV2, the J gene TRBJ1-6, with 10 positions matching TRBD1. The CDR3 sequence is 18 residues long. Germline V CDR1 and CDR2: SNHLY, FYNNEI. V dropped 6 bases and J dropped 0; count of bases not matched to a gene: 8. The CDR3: CASRGGQGLGSYNSPLHF. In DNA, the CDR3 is TGTGCCAGCAGGGGGGGACAGGGGCTGGGCTCCTATAATTCACCCCTCCACTTT.

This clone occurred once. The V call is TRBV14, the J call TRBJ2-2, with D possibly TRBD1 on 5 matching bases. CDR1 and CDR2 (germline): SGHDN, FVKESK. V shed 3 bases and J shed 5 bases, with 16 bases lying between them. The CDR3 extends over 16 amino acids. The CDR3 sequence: CASSHPTGRLTGELFF. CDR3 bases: TGTGCCAGCAGCCACCCCACAGGAAGGTTAACCGGGGAGCTGTTTTTT.

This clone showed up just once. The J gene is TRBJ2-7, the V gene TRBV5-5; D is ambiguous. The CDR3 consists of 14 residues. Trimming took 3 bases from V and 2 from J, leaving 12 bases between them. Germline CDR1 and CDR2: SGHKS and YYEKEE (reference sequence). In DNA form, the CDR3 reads TGTGCCAGCAGCTCCTTAGGCACTACCTACGAGCAGTACTTC. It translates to CASSSLGTTYEQYF.

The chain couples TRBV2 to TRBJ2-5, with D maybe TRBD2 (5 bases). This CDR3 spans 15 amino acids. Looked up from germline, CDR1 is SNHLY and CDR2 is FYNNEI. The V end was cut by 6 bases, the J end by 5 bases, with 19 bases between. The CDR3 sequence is CASRDRGSPGETQYF. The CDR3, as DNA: TGTGCCAGCAGGGATCGTGGGTCTCCGGGGGAGACCCAGTACTTC.

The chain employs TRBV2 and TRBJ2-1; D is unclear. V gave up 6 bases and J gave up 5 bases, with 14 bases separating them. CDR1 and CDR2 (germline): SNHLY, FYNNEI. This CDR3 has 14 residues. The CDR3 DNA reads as TGTGCCAGCAGACCGCGGATGTTGGACAATGAGCAGTTCTTC. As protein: CASRPRMLDNEQFF. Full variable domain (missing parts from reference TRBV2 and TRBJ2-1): EPEVTQTPSHQVTQMGQEVILRCVPISNHLYFYWYRQILGQKVEFLVSFYNNEISEKSEIFDDQFSVERPDGSNFTLKIRSTKLEDSAMYFCASRPRMLDNEQFFGPGTRLTVL.

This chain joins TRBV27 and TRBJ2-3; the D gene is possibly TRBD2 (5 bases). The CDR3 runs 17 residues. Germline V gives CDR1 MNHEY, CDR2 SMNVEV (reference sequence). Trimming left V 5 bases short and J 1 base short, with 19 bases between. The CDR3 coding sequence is TGTGCCAGCAGTCCGCCCGCGGGTTTATACGGCACAGATACGCAGTATTTT. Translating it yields CASSPPAGLYGTDTQYF.

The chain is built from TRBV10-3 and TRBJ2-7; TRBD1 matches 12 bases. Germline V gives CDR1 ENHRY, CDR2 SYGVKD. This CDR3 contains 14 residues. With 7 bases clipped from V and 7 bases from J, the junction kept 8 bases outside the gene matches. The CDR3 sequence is CAIKGTGGAGEQYF. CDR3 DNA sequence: TGTGCCATCAAAGGGACAGGGGGCGCAGGGGAGCAGTACTTC.

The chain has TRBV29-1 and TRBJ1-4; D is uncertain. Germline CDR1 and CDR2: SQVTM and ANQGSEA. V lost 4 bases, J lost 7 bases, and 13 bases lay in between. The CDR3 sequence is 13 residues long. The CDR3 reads CSVGHRDAEKLFF. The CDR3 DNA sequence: TGCAGCGTTGGTCATCGGGATGCTGAAAAACTGTTTTTT.

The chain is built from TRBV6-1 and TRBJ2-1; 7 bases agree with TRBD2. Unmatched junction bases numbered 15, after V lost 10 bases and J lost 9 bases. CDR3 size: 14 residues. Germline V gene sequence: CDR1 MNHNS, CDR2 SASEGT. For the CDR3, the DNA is TGTGCCACCCGGTGGCAGGGAGGGTTATTTGAGCAGTTCTTC. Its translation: CATRWQGGLFEQFF.